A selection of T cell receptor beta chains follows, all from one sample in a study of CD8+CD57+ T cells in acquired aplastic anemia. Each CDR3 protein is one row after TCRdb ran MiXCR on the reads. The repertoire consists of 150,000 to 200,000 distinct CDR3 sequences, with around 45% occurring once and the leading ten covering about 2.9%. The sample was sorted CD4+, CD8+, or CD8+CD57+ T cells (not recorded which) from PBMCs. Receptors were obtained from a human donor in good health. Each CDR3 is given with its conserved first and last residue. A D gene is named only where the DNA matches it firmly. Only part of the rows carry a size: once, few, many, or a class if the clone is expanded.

cdr3_nt: TGTGCCAGCATCAAAGACAGCTCTGGGGCCAACGTCCTGACTTTC
cdr3_aa: CASIKDSSGANVLTF
d_call: -
clone_size: -
v_call: TRBV12-3/TRBV12-4
j_call: TRBJ2-6

cdr3_nt: TGTGCCTGGAGTGTACGACGGTTCAATCAGCCCCAGCATTTT
cdr3_aa: CAWSVRRFNQPQHF
d_call: -
clone_size: few
v_call: TRBV30
j_call: TRBJ1-5

cdr3_nt: TGTGCCACCAGAGGGACTAGCGGGATGGGGAGGACGCAGTATTTT
cdr3_aa: CATRGTSGMGRTQYF
d_call: TRBD2
clone_size: -
v_call: TRBV24-1
j_call: TRBJ2-3

cdr3_nt: TGTGCCAGCAGCTTAGGGGTTCAGCCCCAGCATTTT
cdr3_aa: CASSLGVQPQHF
d_call: -
clone_size: many
v_call: TRBV7-9
j_call: TRBJ1-5

cdr3_nt: TGTGCCAGCAGTTGGGGACAGGTAGGCACTGAAGCTTTCTTT
cdr3_aa: CASSWGQVGTEAFF
d_call: TRBD1
clone_size: -
v_call: TRBV27
j_call: TRBJ1-1

cdr3_nt: TGTGCCACCAGCAGAGTCGATCTGTCCGATGAGCAGTTCTTC
cdr3_aa: CATSRVDLSDEQFF
d_call: -
clone_size: few
v_call: TRBV15
j_call: TRBJ2-1

cdr3_nt: TGTGCCAGCAGGAGACAGGGGACAGCGAACACTGAAGCTTTCTTT
cdr3_aa: CASRRQGTANTEAFF
d_call: TRBD1
clone_size: few
v_call: TRBV2
j_call: TRBJ1-1

cdr3_nt: TGTGCCAGTCAAGACGAAGGGGGCACAACCTATGGCTACACCTTC
cdr3_aa: CASQDEGGTTYGYTF
d_call: TRBD1
clone_size: -
v_call: TRBV19
j_call: TRBJ1-2

cdr3_nt: TGTGCCAGCAGCGGTAGACAGGGGACGAACACCGGGGAGCTGTTTTTT
cdr3_aa: CASSGRQGTNTGELFF
d_call: TRBD1
clone_size: -
v_call: TRBV11-1
j_call: TRBJ2-2

cdr3_nt: TGTGCCACCAACGGACAGGGCGGGGAGACCCAGTACTTC
cdr3_aa: CATNGQGGETQYF
d_call: TRBD1
clone_size: many
v_call: TRBV19
j_call: TRBJ2-5

cdr3_nt: TGTGCCAGCAGTCGCCGGGGGAACAGCGAGCAGTACTTC
cdr3_aa: CASSRRGNSEQYF
d_call: -
clone_size: once
v_call: TRBV10-3
j_call: TRBJ2-7

cdr3_nt: TGTGCCATCACTGAAGCGGGGGGGCAGGGGGATCCGCAGTATTTT
cdr3_aa: CAITEAGGQGDPQYF
d_call: TRBD2
clone_size: -
v_call: TRBV10-3
j_call: TRBJ2-3

cdr3_nt: TGTGCCATCAGTGAGAGGGGAACTAATAAAAAACTGTTTTTT
cdr3_aa: CAISERGTNKKLFF
d_call: -
clone_size: many
v_call: TRBV10-3
j_call: TRBJ1-4

cdr3_nt: TGTGCCAGTCTAAAGGCTAGCGGGAGTTTGGATGAGCAGTTCTTC
cdr3_aa: CASLKASGSLDEQFF
d_call: TRBD2
clone_size: few
v_call: TRBV28
j_call: TRBJ2-1

cdr3_nt: TGCAGTGCCGATAAGGGAAACACCATATATTTT
cdr3_aa: CSADKGNTIYF
d_call: -
clone_size: -
v_call: TRBV20-1
j_call: TRBJ1-3

cdr3_nt: TGTGCCAGCAGCTTAGAGACTAGGGTCGAGCAGTACTTC
cdr3_aa: CASSLETRVEQYF
d_call: -
clone_size: many
v_call: TRBV11-2
j_call: TRBJ2-7

cdr3_nt: TGTGCCACCAGTGACCCGTACCAAGAGACCCAGTACTTC
cdr3_aa: CATSDPYQETQYF
d_call: -
clone_size: few
v_call: TRBV24-1
j_call: TRBJ2-5

cdr3_nt: TGCGCCAGCAGCCAAGATAGTGTGGGGGAGAGGTACTTC
cdr3_aa: CASSQDSVGERYF
d_call: -
clone_size: many
v_call: TRBV4-1
j_call: TRBJ2-5

cdr3_nt: TGTGCCAGCAGGAATCAACAGGGATTATCGAGCAATCAGCCCCAGCATTTT
cdr3_aa: CASRNQQGLSSNQPQHF
d_call: -
clone_size: -
v_call: TRBV6-5
j_call: TRBJ1-5

cdr3_nt: TGTGCCAGCAGCTTAGTGAGCAACTATGGCTACACCTTC
cdr3_aa: CASSLVSNYGYTF
d_call: -
clone_size: few
v_call: TRBV11-3
j_call: TRBJ1-2

cdr3_nt: TGTGCCATCAGGTCAGGCCGGGAGAACGAGCAGTACTTC
cdr3_aa: CAIRSGRENEQYF
d_call: -
clone_size: -
v_call: TRBV10-3
j_call: TRBJ2-7

cdr3_nt: TGTGCCACTAGTTTGCCGGACACTGAAGCTTTCTTT
cdr3_aa: CATSLPDTEAFF
d_call: -
clone_size: -
v_call: TRBV10-3
j_call: TRBJ1-1

cdr3_nt: TGTGCCAGCAGTCGCGCCCGGGGACAGGGAGGCCCTGAAGCTTTCTTT
cdr3_aa: CASSRARGQGGPEAFF
d_call: TRBD1
clone_size: -
v_call: TRBV6-1
j_call: TRBJ1-1

cdr3_nt: TGTGCCAGCAGCGGGACTAGCGGGGGGGCAGATACGCAGTATTTT
cdr3_aa: CASSGTSGGADTQYF
d_call: TRBD2
clone_size: few
v_call: TRBV7-8
j_call: TRBJ2-3

cdr3_nt: TGCAGTGCTTGGGGGACTAGCGCGGAACAGTTCTTC
cdr3_aa: CSAWGTSAEQFF
d_call: TRBD2
clone_size: -
v_call: TRBV20-1
j_call: TRBJ2-1

cdr3_nt: TGTGCCAGACCGGGACTAGCGGGGGGGACAGATACGCAGTATTTT
cdr3_aa: CARPGLAGGTDTQYF
d_call: TRBD2
clone_size: -
v_call: TRBV6-4
j_call: TRBJ2-3

cdr3_nt: TGCAGCGTTGGTCTTCAACGCTCCTACAATGAGCAGTTCTTC
cdr3_aa: CSVGLQRSYNEQFF
d_call: -
clone_size: many
v_call: TRBV29-1
j_call: TRBJ2-1

cdr3_nt: TGTGCCAGCAGCTTAAACCCTTCGGCGGATTCACCCCTCCACTTT
cdr3_aa: CASSLNPSADSPLHF
d_call: -
clone_size: -
v_call: TRBV7-2
j_call: TRBJ1-6

cdr3_nt: TGTGCCAGCAGGAGGACAGGGGGAAAGGCTGAAGCTTTCTTT
cdr3_aa: CASRRTGGKAEAFF
d_call: TRBD1
clone_size: -
v_call: TRBV25-1
j_call: TRBJ1-1

cdr3_nt: TGTGCCAGCACCTCCCCCCGGGAACAGTACTTC
cdr3_aa: CASTSPREQYF
d_call: -
clone_size: many
v_call: TRBV28
j_call: TRBJ2-7

cdr3_nt: TGTGCCAGCGGTAATCCGTACTATGGCTACACCTTC
cdr3_aa: CASGNPYYGYTF
d_call: -
clone_size: many
v_call: TRBV6-1
j_call: TRBJ1-2

cdr3_nt: TGTGCCAGCAGTTACCGATCGGGAGCCTACGAGCAGTACTTC
cdr3_aa: CASSYRSGAYEQYF
d_call: -
clone_size: many
v_call: TRBV6-5
j_call: TRBJ2-7

cdr3_nt: TGCGCCAGCAGCCAAGGGGGTGGCGGTGGGACCCAGTACTTC
cdr3_aa: CASSQGGGGGTQYF
d_call: -
clone_size: -
v_call: TRBV4-1
j_call: TRBJ2-5

cdr3_nt: TGTGCCAGCAACAAGGGGGATACGCAGTATTTT
cdr3_aa: CASNKGDTQYF
d_call: -
clone_size: -
v_call: TRBV7-9
j_call: TRBJ2-3

cdr3_nt: TGTGCCATCAGTCGGGGGACAGGGCCCTACGAGCAGTACTTC
cdr3_aa: CAISRGTGPYEQYF
d_call: TRBD1
clone_size: once
v_call: TRBV10-3
j_call: TRBJ2-7

cdr3_nt: TGTGCCAGCAGCCCCTATTGGACAGGGCAAGGAGCTTTCTTT
cdr3_aa: CASSPYWTGQGAFF
d_call: TRBD1
clone_size: -
v_call: TRBV6-1
j_call: TRBJ1-1

cdr3_nt: TGCAGTGCTAGAGATCGCAGGGGGCAGACTGAAGCTTTCTTT
cdr3_aa: CSARDRRGQTEAFF
d_call: TRBD1
clone_size: -
v_call: TRBV20-1
j_call: TRBJ1-1

cdr3_nt: TGTGCCACCAGCAGAGAGCCCGGCCAGCCCCAGCATTTT
cdr3_aa: CATSREPGQPQHF
d_call: -
clone_size: -
v_call: TRBV15
j_call: TRBJ1-5

cdr3_nt: TGTGCCACCAGCAGAGATCGACAGGGTGATTCACCCCTCCACTTT
cdr3_aa: CATSRDRQGDSPLHF
d_call: TRBD1
clone_size: -
v_call: TRBV15
j_call: TRBJ1-6

cdr3_nt: TGTGCCAGTAGTCCCTCGGGAGGCGGGACAGATACGCAGTATTTT
cdr3_aa: CASSPSGGGTDTQYF
d_call: TRBD2
clone_size: many
v_call: TRBV19
j_call: TRBJ2-3

cdr3_nt: TGTGCCAGTAGCCGGGACAGGGGACCAGGAGGGTATGGCTACACCTTC
cdr3_aa: CASSRDRGPGGYGYTF
d_call: TRBD1
clone_size: -
v_call: TRBV19
j_call: TRBJ1-2

cdr3_nt: TGTGCCAGCAGTGAAGTCCCTAGTCCGGGGTCACCCCTCCACTTT
cdr3_aa: CASSEVPSPGSPLHF
d_call: -
clone_size: many
v_call: TRBV2
j_call: TRBJ1-6

cdr3_nt: TGTGCCAGCAGTGAAGGTCCGCCGGGACAAATATTTCAGCCCCAGCATTTT
cdr3_aa: CASSEGPPGQIFQPQHF
d_call: -
clone_size: -
v_call: TRBV2
j_call: TRBJ1-5

cdr3_nt: TGCAGTGCCCCCGCAACGAAAGAGACCCAGTACTTC
cdr3_aa: CSAPATKETQYF
d_call: -
clone_size: -
v_call: TRBV20-1
j_call: TRBJ2-5

cdr3_nt: TGTGCCAGCAGCCTCTCTAGCGGGAGTACAGATACGCAGTATTTT
cdr3_aa: CASSLSSGSTDTQYF
d_call: TRBD2
clone_size: -
v_call: TRBV2
j_call: TRBJ2-3

cdr3_nt: TGTGCCAGCAGCTCTGGGCCTGACGATGGCTACACCTTC
cdr3_aa: CASSSGPDDGYTF
d_call: -
clone_size: -
v_call: TRBV5-6
j_call: TRBJ1-2

cdr3_nt: TGTGCCAGCAATACCCTTAAGGGCCGACTGGGAGAGACCCAGTACTTC
cdr3_aa: CASNTLKGRLGETQYF
d_call: -
clone_size: -
v_call: TRBV6-1
j_call: TRBJ2-5

cdr3_nt: TGTGCCAGCAACGACCTTGGACAGCTCTATGGCTACACCTTC
cdr3_aa: CASNDLGQLYGYTF
d_call: -
clone_size: -
v_call: TRBV10-3
j_call: TRBJ1-2

cdr3_nt: TGTGCCAGCAGCTTAGAAATAGCGGGAGGGCGTGAGCAGTACTTC
cdr3_aa: CASSLEIAGGREQYF
d_call: TRBD2
clone_size: many
v_call: TRBV7-2
j_call: TRBJ2-7

cdr3_nt: TGTGCCAGTTGTTCGAGACAGGGTGGACGTAATGAGCAGTTCTTC
cdr3_aa: CASCSRQGGRNEQFF
d_call: TRBD1
clone_size: many
v_call: TRBV19
j_call: TRBJ2-1

cdr3_nt: TGTGCCTGGGCCCGAGGACAGACGAACACTGAAGCTTTCTTT
cdr3_aa: CAWARGQTNTEAFF
d_call: -
clone_size: -
v_call: TRBV30
j_call: TRBJ1-1